The clone carrying this TCR beta chain showed up just a few times. Its antigen is undetermined. One entry per CDR3 protein, called by TCRdb with MiXCR from the 5' RACE reads. The data show about 660,000 distinct CDR3 sequences, with around 8.3% seen just once and 0.98% held by the top ten. These data originate in a study of identical twins. Overall study findings and caveats: Low generation-probability sequences were in excess among twin-shared out-of-frame alpha sequences.

Trimming cost V 3 bases and J 2 bases; bases outside gene matches: 7. The length of the CDR3 is 17 residues. Per germline, CDR1 SGDLS and CDR2 YYNGEE. The same sample was also used in a study of yellow fever vaccine responses in identical twins.

Sequencing was carried out using PBMCs. The sequence came from a woman aged 18-30 years in good health. The chain links TRBV9 to TRBJ2-1; TRBD2 matches at 11 bases. The CDR3 DNA is TGTGCCAGCAGCGAGGGGTTTAGCGGGAGGGCCTACAATGAGCAGTTCTTC. Translated: CASSEGFSGRAYNEQFF.